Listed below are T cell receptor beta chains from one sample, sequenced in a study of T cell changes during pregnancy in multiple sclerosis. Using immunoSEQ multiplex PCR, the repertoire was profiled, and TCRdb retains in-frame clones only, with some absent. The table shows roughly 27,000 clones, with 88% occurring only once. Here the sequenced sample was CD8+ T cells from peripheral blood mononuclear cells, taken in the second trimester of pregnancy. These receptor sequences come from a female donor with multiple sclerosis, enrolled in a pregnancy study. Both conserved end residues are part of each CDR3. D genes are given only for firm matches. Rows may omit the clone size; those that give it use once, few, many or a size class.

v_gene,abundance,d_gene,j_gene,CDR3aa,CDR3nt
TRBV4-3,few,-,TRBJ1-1,CASSLRGRTEAFF,TGCGCCAGCAGCCTTAGGGGCAGGACTGAAGCTTTCTTT
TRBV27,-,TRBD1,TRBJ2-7,CASSLRFRDRDEQYF,TGTGCCAGCAGTTTACGATTCCGGGACAGGGACGAGCAGTACTTC
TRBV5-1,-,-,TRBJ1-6,CASTPEGVGNSPLHF,TGCGCCAGCACCCCCGAAGGGGTGGGGAATTCACCCCTCCACTTT
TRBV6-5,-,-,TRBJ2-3,CASGGLRTDTQYF,TGTGCCAGCGGCGGGTTACGCACAGATACGCAGTATTTT
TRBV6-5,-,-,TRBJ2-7,CASSPQLGGRDEQYF,TGTGCCAGCAGTCCTCAGTTGGGGGGGCGCGACGAGCAGTACTTC
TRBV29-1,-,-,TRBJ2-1,CSVEGPSEQFF,TGCAGCGTTGAGGGCCCATCAGAGCAGTTCTTC
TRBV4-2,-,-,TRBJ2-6,CASSQESGPPGGIRVLTF,TGTGCCAGCAGCCAAGAATCGGGTCCCCCAGGGGGGATCCGGGTCCTGACTTTC
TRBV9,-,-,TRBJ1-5,CASSVVITLNQPQHF,TGTGCCAGCAGCGTAGTAATCACCCTAAATCAGCCCCAGCATTTT
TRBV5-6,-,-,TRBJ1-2,CASSLFTSNYGYTF,TGTGCCAGCAGCTTGTTTACATCTAACTATGGCTACACCTTC
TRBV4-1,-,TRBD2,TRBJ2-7,CASSQGQVLSGVYEQYF,TGCGCCAGCAGCCAAGGCCAGGTGCTGAGCGGGGTCTACGAGCAGTACTTC
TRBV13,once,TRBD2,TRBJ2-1,CASSPSGTSGRNEQFF,TGTGCCAGCAGCCCGAGCGGGACTAGCGGGCGCAACGAGCAGTTCTTC
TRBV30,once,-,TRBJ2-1,CAWKGVGWYEQFF,TGTGCCTGGAAGGGAGTGGGTTGGTATGAGCAGTTCTTC
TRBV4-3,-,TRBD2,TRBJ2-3,CASSQNGLVSGLDTQYF,TGCGCCAGCAGCCAAAATGGACTAGTCTCTGGACTAGATACGCAGTATTTT
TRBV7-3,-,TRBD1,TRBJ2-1,CASSHDRATLNEQFF,TGTGCCAGCAGCCACGACAGGGCAACCCTCAATGAGCAGTTCTTC
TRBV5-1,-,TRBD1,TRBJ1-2,CASSLGQGRNYGYTF,TGCGCCAGCAGCTTGGGACAGGGGAGGAACTATGGCTACACCTTC
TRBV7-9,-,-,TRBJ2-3,CASSATGSSTDTQYF,TGTGCCAGCAGCGCCACAGGGTCTAGCACAGATACGCAGTATTTT
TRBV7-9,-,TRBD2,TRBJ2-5,CASSLIAGGTQYF,TGTGCCAGCAGCTTAATAGCGGGGGGAACCCAGTACTTC
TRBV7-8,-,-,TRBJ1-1,CASSPRQVNTEAFF,TGTGCCAGCAGCCCGCGACAGGTTAACACTGAAGCTTTCTTT
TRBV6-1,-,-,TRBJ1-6,CASSAWRMNSPLHF,TGTGCCAGCAGTGCATGGAGGATGAATTCACCCCTCCACTTT
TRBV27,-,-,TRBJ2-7,CASSLVEQGYEQYF,TGTGCCAGCAGTTTAGTAGAACAGGGCTACGAGCAGTACTTC
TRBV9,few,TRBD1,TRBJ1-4,CASSPFSTGSEKLFF,TGTGCCAGCAGCCCTTTCTCGACAGGGAGTGAAAAACTGTTTTTT
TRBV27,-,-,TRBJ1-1,CASSRTRGMNTEAFF,TGTGCCAGCAGCCGGACGCGGGGGATGAACACTGAAGCTTTCTTT